The source of this T cell receptor beta chain is a study of blood T cell repertoires in COVID-19. The overall study: The origin of the acute and convalescent COVID-19 samples was the United States, Italy and Spain. T cells, B-cell-depleted T cells, or PBMCs provided the cDNA or gDNA that served as material.

Authors' processing steps: Estimation of nucleated cell counts was performed using reference gene primer amplification. The repertoire was sequenced with immunoSEQ multiplex PCR; TCRdb's copy has only in-frame clones and lacks some. The V and J calls and clone size were taken over from that table, and D and trimming were inferred from the DNA. The profile shows tens of thousands of clones, over 75% of them singletons. CDR1 is MNHEY, CDR2 SVGAGI, per germline. CDR3 length: 15 amino acids. V was cut by 6 bases and J by 0 bases, with 12 bases left in between. The chain has TRBV6-5 and TRBJ1-3; tentative D call: TRBD1 (6 bases). The sample consisted of peripheral blood. This clonotype originated in a man at least 80 years old with acute or convalescent COVID-19. CDR3 bases: TGTGCCAGCAGCATTACAGGGATCTCTGGAAACACCATATATTTT. Its protein is CASSITGISGNTIYF.